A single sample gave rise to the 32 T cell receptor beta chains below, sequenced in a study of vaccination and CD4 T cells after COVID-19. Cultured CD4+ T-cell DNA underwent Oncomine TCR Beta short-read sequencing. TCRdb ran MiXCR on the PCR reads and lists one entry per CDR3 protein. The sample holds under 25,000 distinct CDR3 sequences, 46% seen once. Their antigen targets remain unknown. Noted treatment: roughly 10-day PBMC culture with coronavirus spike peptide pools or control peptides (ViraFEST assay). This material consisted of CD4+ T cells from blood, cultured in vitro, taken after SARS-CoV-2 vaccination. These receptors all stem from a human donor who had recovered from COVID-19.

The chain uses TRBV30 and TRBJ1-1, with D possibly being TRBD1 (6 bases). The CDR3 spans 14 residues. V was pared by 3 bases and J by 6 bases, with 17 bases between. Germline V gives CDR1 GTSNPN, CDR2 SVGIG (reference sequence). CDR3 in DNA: TGTGCCTGGAGCCGCGGGGGCTGGAGGGCTGAAGCTTTCTTT. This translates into CAWSRGGWRAEAFF.

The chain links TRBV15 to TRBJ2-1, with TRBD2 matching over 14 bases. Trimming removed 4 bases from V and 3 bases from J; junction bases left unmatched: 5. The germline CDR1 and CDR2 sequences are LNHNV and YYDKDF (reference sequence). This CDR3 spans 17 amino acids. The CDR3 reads CATSTGLAGERYNEQFF. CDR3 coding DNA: TGTGCCACCAGCACGGGACTAGCGGGAGAGCGCTACAATGAGCAGTTCTTC. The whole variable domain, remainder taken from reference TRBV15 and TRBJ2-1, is DAMVIQNPRYQVTQFGKPVTLSCSQTLNHNVMYWYQQKSSQAPKLLFHYYDKDFNNEADTPDNFQSRRPNTSFCFLDIRSPGLGDTAMYLCATSTGLAGERYNEQFFGPGTRLTVL.

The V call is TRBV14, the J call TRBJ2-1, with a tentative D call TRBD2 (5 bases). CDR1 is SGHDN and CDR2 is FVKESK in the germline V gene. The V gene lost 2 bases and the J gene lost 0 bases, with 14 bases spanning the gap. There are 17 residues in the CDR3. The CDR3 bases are TGTGCCAGCAGCCAACGCCCCAGCGGTCTCTCCTACAATGAGCAGTTCTTC. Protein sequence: CASSQRPSGLSYNEQFF.

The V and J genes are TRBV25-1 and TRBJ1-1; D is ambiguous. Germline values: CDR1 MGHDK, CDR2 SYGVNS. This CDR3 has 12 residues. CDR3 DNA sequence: TGTGGCAGGTGGAGAATACGGCCTGAAGCTTTCTTT. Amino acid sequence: CGRWRIRPEAFF.

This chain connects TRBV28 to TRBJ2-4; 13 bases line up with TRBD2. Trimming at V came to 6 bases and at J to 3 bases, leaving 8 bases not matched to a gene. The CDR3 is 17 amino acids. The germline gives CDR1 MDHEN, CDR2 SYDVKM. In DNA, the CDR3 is TGTGCCAGCAGCCCAGGGACTAGCGGGATGGACAAAAACATTCAGTACTTC. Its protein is CASSPGTSGMDKNIQYF. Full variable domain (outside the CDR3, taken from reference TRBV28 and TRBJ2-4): DVKVTQSSRYLVKRTGEKVFLECVQDMDHENMFWYRQDPGLGLRLIYFSYDVKMKEKGDIPEGYSVSREKKERFSLILESASTNQTSMYLCASSPGTSGMDKNIQYFGAGTRLSVL.

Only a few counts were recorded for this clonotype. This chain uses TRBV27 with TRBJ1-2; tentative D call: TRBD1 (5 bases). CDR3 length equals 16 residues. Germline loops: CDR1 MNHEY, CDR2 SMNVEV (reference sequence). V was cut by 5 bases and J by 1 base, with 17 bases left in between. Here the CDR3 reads CASSQGRKYDNYGYTF. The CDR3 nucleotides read TGTGCCAGCAGTCAGGGACGGAAGTATGATAACTATGGCTACACCTTC.

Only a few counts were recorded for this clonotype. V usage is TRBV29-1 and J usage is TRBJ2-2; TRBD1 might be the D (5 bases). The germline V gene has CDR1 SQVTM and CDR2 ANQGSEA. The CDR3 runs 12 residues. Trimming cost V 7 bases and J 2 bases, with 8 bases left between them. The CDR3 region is CSATDNTGELFF. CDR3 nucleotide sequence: TGCAGCGCGACAGATAACACCGGGGAGCTGTTTTTT.

For the CDR3, the DNA is TGTGCCAGCAGTTACTGGGCCCCGGGAACTAGCGGTTACAATGAGCAGTTCTTC. Translation gives CASSYWAPGTSGYNEQFF. V and J are TRBV27 and TRBJ2-1; the match to TRBD2 covers 8 bases. The CDR3 length is 18 residues. Germline trimming cut 4 bases from V and 4 bases from J; bases unmatched to any gene: 15. CDR1 is MNHEY, CDR2 SMNVEV, per germline (reference sequence).

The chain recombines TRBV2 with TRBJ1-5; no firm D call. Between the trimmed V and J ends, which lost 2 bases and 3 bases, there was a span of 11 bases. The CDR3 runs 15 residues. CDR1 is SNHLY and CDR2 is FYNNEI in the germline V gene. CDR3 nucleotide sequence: TGTGCCAGCAGTGAATATGCCACTCTCAATCAGCCCCAGCATTTT. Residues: CASSEYATLNQPQHF.

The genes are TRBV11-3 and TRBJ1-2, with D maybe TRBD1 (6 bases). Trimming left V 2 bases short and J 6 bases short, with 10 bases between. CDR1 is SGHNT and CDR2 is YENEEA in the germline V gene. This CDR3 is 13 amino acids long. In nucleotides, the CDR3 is TGTGCCAGCAGCTTAATGGCAGGGGATGGCTACACCTTC. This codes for CASSLMAGDGYTF.

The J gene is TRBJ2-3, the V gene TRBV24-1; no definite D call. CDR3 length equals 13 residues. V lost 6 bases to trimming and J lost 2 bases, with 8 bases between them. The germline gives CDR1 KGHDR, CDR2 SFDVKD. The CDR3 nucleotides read TGTGCCACCAGTATTGGCCCCACAGATACGCAGTATTTT. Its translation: CATSIGPTDTQYF.

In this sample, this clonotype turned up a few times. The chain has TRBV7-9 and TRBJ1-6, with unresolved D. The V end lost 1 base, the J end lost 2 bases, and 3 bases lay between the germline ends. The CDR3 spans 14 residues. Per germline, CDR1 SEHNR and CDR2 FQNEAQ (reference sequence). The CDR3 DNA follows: TGTGCCAGCAGCTTAGGGACCTATAATTCACCCCTCCACTTT. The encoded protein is CASSLGTYNSPLHF. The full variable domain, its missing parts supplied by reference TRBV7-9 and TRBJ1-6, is DTGVSQNPRHKITKRGQNVTFRCDPISEHNRLYWYRQTLGQGPEFLTYFQNEAQLEKSRLLSDRFSAERPKGSFSTLEIQRTEQGDSAMYLCASSLGTYNSPLHFGNGTRLTVT.

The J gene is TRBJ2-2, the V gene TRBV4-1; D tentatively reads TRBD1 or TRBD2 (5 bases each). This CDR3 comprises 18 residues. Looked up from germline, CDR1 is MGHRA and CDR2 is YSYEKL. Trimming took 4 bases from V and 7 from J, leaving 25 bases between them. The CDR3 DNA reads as TGCGCCAGCAGCCCCCCCCGGGGCAGGACCACGCATAGCGGGGAGCTGTTTTTT. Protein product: CASSPPRGRTTHSGELFF.

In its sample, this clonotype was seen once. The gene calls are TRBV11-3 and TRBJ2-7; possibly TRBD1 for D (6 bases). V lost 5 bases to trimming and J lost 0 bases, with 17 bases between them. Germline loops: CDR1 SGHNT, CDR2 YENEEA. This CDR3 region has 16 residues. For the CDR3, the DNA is TGTGCCAGCAGCCTATCTGGGGGACAATTCTCCTACGAGCAGTACTTC. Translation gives CASSLSGGQFSYEQYF.

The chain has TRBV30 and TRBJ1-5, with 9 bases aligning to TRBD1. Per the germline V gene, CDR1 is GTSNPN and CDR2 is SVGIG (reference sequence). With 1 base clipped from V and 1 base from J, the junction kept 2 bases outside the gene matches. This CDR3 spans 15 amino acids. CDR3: CAWSGGQGSNQPQHF. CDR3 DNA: TGTGCCTGGAGTGGGGGACAGGGAAGCAATCAGCCCCAGCATTTT.

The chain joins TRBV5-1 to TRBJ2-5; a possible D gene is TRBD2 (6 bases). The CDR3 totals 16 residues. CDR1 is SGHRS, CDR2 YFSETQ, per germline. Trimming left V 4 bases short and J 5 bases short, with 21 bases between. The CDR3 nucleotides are TGCGCCAGCAGCCAGTGGGTAGCGGCAGAGGAGGAGACCCAGTACTTC. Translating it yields CASSQWVAAEEETQYF.

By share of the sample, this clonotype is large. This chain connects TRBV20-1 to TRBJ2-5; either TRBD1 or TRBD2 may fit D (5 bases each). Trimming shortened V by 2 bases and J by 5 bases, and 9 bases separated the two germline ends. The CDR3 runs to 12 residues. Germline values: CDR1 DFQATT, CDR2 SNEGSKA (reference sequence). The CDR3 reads CSARPGAETQYF. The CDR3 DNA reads TGCAGTGCTAGACCCGGGGCGGAGACCCAGTACTTC.

The CDR3 DNA reads TGTGCCAGCAGTTCAAGACAGGGTGGAAAGACCCAGTACTTC. Protein product: CASSSRQGGKTQYF. The chain employs TRBV7-2 and TRBJ2-5; 7 nucleotides agree with TRBD1. This CDR3 has 14 residues. V was clipped by 6 bases and J by 6 bases; unmatched bases: 10. Germline V gene sequence: CDR1 SGHTA, CDR2 FQGNSA.

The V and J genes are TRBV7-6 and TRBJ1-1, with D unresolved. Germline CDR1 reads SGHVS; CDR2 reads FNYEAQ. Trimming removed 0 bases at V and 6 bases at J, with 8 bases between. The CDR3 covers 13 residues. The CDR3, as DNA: TGTGCCAGCAGCTTAGCGGCGGGATCTGAAGCTTTCTTT. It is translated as CASSLAAGSEAFF.

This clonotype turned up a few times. The CDR3 coding sequence is TGTGCCAGCAGCCTAAATCCTGGCTCAGGGGGCAGCTCCTATAATTCACCCCTCCACTTT. Translation: CASSLNPGSGGSSYNSPLHF. The chain couples TRBV6-1 to TRBJ1-6; 8 positions match TRBD1. Trimming cost V 6 bases and J 0 bases; bases outside gene matches: 16. Germline CDR1 and CDR2: MNHNS and SASEGT. CDR3 length equals 20 residues.

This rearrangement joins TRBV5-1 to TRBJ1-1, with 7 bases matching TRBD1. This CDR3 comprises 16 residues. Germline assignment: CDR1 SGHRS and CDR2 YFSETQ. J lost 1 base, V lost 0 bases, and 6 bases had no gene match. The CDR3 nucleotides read TGCGCCAGCAGCTTGGGACAGGGTATGAGGAACACTGAAGCTTTCTTT. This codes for CASSLGQGMRNTEAFF.

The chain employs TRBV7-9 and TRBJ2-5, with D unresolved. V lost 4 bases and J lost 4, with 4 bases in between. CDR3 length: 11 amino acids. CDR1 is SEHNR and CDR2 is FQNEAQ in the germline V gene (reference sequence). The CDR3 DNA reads TGTGCCAGCAGCTCGAGAGAGACCCAGTACTTC. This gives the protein CASSSRETQYF.

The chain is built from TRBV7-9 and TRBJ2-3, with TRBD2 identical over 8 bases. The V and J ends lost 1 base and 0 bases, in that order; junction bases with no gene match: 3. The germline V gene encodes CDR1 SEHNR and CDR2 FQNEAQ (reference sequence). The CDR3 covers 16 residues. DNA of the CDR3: TGTGCCAGCAGCTTAGGTAGCGGGGTCAGCACAGATACGCAGTATTTT. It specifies CASSLGSGVSTDTQYF.

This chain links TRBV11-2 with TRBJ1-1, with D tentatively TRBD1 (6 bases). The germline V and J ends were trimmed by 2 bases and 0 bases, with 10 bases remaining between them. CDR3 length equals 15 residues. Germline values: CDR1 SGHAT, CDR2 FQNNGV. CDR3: CASSLTGTMNTEAFF. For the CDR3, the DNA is TGTGCCAGCAGCTTAACAGGGACCATGAACACTGAAGCTTTCTTT.

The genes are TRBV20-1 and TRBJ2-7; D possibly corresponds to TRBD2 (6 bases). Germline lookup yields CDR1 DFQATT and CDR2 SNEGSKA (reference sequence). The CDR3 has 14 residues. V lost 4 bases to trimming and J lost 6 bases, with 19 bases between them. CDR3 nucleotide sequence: TGCAGTGCTACCCGGGACTCCCCCGCGGGCGAGCAGTACTTC. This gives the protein CSATRDSPAGEQYF.

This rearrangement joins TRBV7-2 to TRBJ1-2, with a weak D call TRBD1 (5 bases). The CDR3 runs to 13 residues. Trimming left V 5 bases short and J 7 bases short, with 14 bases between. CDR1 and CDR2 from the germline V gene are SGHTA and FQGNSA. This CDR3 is CASSPSLGGGYTF. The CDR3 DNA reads TGTGCCAGCAGCCCTTCTCTCGGGGGTGGCTACACCTTC.

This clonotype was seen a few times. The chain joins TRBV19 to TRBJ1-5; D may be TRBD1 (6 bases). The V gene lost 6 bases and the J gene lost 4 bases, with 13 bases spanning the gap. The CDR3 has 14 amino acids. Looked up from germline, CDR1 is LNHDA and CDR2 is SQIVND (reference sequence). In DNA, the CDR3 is TGTGCCAGTAGCTCCTCGGACAGAAATCAGCCCCAGCATTTT. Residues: CASSSSDRNQPQHF.

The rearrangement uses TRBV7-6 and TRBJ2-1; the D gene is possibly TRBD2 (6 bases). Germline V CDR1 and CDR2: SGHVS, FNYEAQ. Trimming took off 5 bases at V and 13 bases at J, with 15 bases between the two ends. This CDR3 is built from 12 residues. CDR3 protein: CASSQPGLHQFF. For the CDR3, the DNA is TGTGCCAGCAGCCAGCCGGGACTTCATCAGTTCTTC.

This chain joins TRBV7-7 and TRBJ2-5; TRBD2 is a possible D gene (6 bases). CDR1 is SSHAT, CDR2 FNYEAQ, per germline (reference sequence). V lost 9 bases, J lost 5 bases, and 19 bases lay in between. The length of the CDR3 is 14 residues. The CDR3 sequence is CARPLHAGPETQYF. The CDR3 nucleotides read TGTGCCAGGCCCCTCCACGCGGGGCCGGAGACCCAGTACTTC.

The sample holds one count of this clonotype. The CDR3 here is CASRRDYNEQFF. The CDR3 DNA is TGTGCCAGCAGGCGGGACTACAATGAGCAGTTCTTC. This chain links TRBV6-2 or TRBV6-3 with TRBJ2-1, with D maybe TRBD2 (6 bases). V was trimmed by 6 bases and J by 3 bases, leaving 6 bases between them. Germline values: CDR1 MNHEY, CDR2 SVGEGT. This CDR3 region has 12 residues.

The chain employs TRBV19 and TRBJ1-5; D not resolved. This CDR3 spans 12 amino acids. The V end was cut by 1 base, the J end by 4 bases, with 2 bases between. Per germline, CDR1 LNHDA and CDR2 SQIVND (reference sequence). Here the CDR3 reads CASSIGNQPQHF. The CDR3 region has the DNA TGTGCCAGTAGTATAGGGAATCAGCCCCAGCATTTT.

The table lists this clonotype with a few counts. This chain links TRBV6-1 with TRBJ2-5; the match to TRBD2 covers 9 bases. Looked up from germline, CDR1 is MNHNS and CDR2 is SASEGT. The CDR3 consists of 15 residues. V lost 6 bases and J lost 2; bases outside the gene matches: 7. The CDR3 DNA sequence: TGTGCCAGCAGACGGACTAGCGTTGGGCAAGAGACCCAGTACTTC. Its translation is CASRRTSVGQETQYF.